Listed below are T cell receptor beta chains from one sample, sequenced in a study of T cells after posttransplantation cyclophosphamide. Measured with immunoSEQ multiplex PCR; TCRdb has only the in-frame clones, and not every one. Of 50,000 to 60,000 clones listed, around 94% were seen once; the top ten hold around 3%. What was sequenced was PBMCs. The receptors derive from a woman between 25 and 40 years old in good health and a related stem cell transplant donor. CDR3s include the opening cysteine and the closing phenylalanine or tryptophan. D genes are given only for firm matches. Clone size is not always given. Where it is, it says once, few, many or a class for expanded clones.

v_gene: TRBV6-1; d_gene: -; abundance: -; j_gene: TRBJ2-2; CDR3aa: CASLEAGELFF; CDR3nt: TGTGCCAGCCTAGAAGCCGGGGAGCTGTTTTTT
v_gene: TRBV5-6; d_gene: -; abundance: -; j_gene: TRBJ1-6; CDR3aa: CASSLFGALINSPLHF; CDR3nt: TGTGCCAGCAGCTTGTTTGGGGCGCTGATCAATTCACCCCTCCACTTT
v_gene: TRBV6-5; d_gene: -; abundance: -; j_gene: TRBJ2-1; CDR3aa: CASSELMDNEQFF; CDR3nt: TGTGCCAGCAGTGAACTCATGGACAATGAGCAGTTCTTC
v_gene: TRBV7-7; d_gene: -; abundance: -; j_gene: TRBJ2-2; CDR3aa: CASSLTGISTGELFF; CDR3nt: TGTGCCAGCAGCTTAACAGGGATTTCCACCGGGGAGCTGTTTTTT
v_gene: TRBV15; d_gene: TRBD1; abundance: -; j_gene: TRBJ1-2; CDR3aa: CATSRGTGESFEGYTF; CDR3nt: TGTGCCACCAGCAGAGGGACAGGGGAATCCTTTGAGGGCTACACCTTC
v_gene: TRBV2; d_gene: TRBD1; abundance: -; j_gene: TRBJ1-2; CDR3aa: CASSNRGPHPYGYTF; CDR3nt: TGTGCCAGCAGTAACAGGGGGCCCCACCCCTATGGCTACACCTTC
v_gene: TRBV6-5; d_gene: -; abundance: -; j_gene: TRBJ2-5; CDR3aa: CASSFERGYQETQYF; CDR3nt: TGTGCCAGCAGTTTCGAAAGGGGATACCAAGAGACCCAGTACTTC
v_gene: TRBV7-6; d_gene: TRBD1; abundance: -; j_gene: TRBJ1-1; CDR3aa: CASSSPDRGTEAFF; CDR3nt: TGTGCCAGCAGCTCCCCCGACAGGGGAACTGAAGCTTTCTTT
v_gene: TRBV19; d_gene: TRBD2; abundance: -; j_gene: TRBJ2-3; CDR3aa: CASSIAAGGRTDTQYF; CDR3nt: TGTGCCAGTAGTATCGCAGCGGGGGGGCGCACAGATACGCAGTATTTT
v_gene: TRBV15; d_gene: TRBD1; abundance: -; j_gene: TRBJ1-4; CDR3aa: CATSRVAGTGFEKLFF; CDR3nt: TGTGCCACCAGCAGAGTAGCCGGGACAGGGTTTGAAAAACTGTTTTTT
v_gene: TRBV2; d_gene: TRBD1; abundance: -; j_gene: TRBJ1-1; CDR3aa: CASRARMTGKGTEAFF; CDR3nt: TGTGCCAGCAGGGCCCGCATGACAGGGAAGGGGACTGAAGCTTTCTTT
v_gene: TRBV19; d_gene: -; abundance: -; j_gene: TRBJ2-7; CDR3aa: CASRQGYEQYF; CDR3nt: TGTGCCAGTAGACAGGGCTACGAGCAGTACTTC
v_gene: TRBV19; d_gene: -; abundance: -; j_gene: TRBJ2-7; CDR3aa: CASSLGTPYEQYF; CDR3nt: TGTGCCAGTAGCCTAGGGACACCCTACGAGCAGTACTTC
v_gene: TRBV6-5; d_gene: TRBD2; abundance: -; j_gene: TRBJ2-7; CDR3aa: CASTERGGASYEQYF; CDR3nt: TGTGCCAGCACCGAACGGGGGGGCGCGTCCTACGAGCAGTACTTC
v_gene: TRBV4-1; d_gene: -; abundance: -; j_gene: TRBJ1-5; CDR3aa: CASSQSFGGVNQPQHF; CDR3nt: TGCGCCAGCAGCCAATCATTCGGGGGTGTGAATCAGCCCCAGCATTTT
v_gene: TRBV4-3; d_gene: -; abundance: few; j_gene: TRBJ2-5; CDR3aa: CASSQEEGGGSETQYF; CDR3nt: TGCGCCAGCAGCCAAGAGGAAGGCGGGGGCTCGGAAACCCAGTACTTC
v_gene: TRBV5-5; d_gene: -; abundance: once; j_gene: TRBJ2-7; CDR3aa: CASSPFGQSYEQYF; CDR3nt: TGTGCCAGCAGCCCATTCGGACAGTCCTACGAGCAGTACTTC
v_gene: TRBV2; d_gene: -; abundance: -; j_gene: TRBJ1-1; CDR3aa: CASSVEGYGKAFF; CDR3nt: TGTGCCAGCAGTGTGGAGGGGTACGGGAAGGCTTTCTTT
v_gene: TRBV28; d_gene: -; abundance: once; j_gene: TRBJ2-6; CDR3aa: CASSFSGANVLTF; CDR3nt: TGTGCCAGCAGTTTTAGTGGGGCCAACGTCCTGACTTTC
v_gene: TRBV6-4; d_gene: -; abundance: -; j_gene: TRBJ1-6; CDR3aa: CASRAQGSYNSPLHF; CDR3nt: TGTGCCAGCAGGGCACAGGGTAGCTATAATTCACCCCTCCACTTT
v_gene: TRBV7-8; d_gene: -; abundance: -; j_gene: TRBJ1-2; CDR3aa: CASSKLGGNGYTF; CDR3nt: TGTGCCAGCAGCAAACTTGGGGGGAATGGCTACACCTTC